The 9 T cell receptor beta chains presented below share a single source sample, sequenced in a study of CD8 T cells in Susac syndrome (dated by TCRdb to between 2017 and 2020). Library generation was performed with the immunoSEQ multiplex PCR assay. RNA was extracted using the RNeasy kit, and roughly 0.5 to 1 microgram was reverse transcribed with random hexamers. TCRdb cleaned the public reads at Q25 with fastp, built clones with MiXCR and kept in-frame beta chains. Merged by CDR3 protein, the rows form single entries marked with the most common genes and DNA. The sample table shows roughly 200,000 distinct CDR3 sequences, and 85% to 95% are seen once. The top ten clones comprise roughly 0.1% of the sample. The sample taken for sequencing was CD4+ T cells from PBMCs. The receptors shown here come from a human donor in good health.

The chain links TRBV15 to TRBJ2-6; D unclear. The CDR3 totals 17 residues. The germline gives CDR1 LNHNV, CDR2 YYDKDF (reference sequence). V lost 1 base, J lost 0 bases, and 10 bases lay in between. CDR3 DNA: TGTGCCACCAGCAGAGGACGGATGGCCTCTGGGGCCAACGTCCTGACTTTC. Translated, it gives CATSRGRMASGANVLTF.

This rearrangement joins TRBV11-3 to TRBJ2-7, with D hard to call. The CDR3 is 12 amino acids. CDR1 and CDR2 from the germline V gene are SGHNT and YENEEA. V lost 4 bases to trimming and J lost 2 bases, with 6 bases between them. CDR3 DNA: TGTGCCAGCAGCTCCGTCCCCTACGAGCAGTACTTC. Amino acid sequence: CASSSVPYEQYF.

The chain couples TRBV5-1 to TRBJ2-1; D is unclear. V lost 1 base to trimming and J lost 0 bases, with 11 bases between them. The CDR3 sequence is 16 residues long. Germline CDR1 reads SGHRS; CDR2 reads YFSETQ. CDR3 sequence (DNA): TGCGCCAGCAGCTTGACTCCACCGACCTCCTACAATGAGCAGTTCTTC. Protein product: CASSLTPPTSYNEQFF. Based on the CDR3 plus reference TRBV5-1 and TRBJ2-1, the full variable domain is KAGVTQTPRYLIKTRGQQVTLSCSPISGHRSVSWYQQTPGQGLQFLFEYFSETQRNKGNFPGRFSGRQFSNSRSEMNVSTLELGDSALYLCASSLTPPTSYNEQFFGPGTRLTVL.

The V gene is TRBV29-1, the J gene TRBJ1-6, with 10 bases aligning to TRBD1. Germline V gene data show CDR1 as SQVTM and CDR2 as ANQGSEA. With 6 bases clipped from V and 9 bases from J, the junction kept 5 bases outside the gene matches. The CDR3 has 13 residues. The CDR3 sequence: CSVGTGVGSPLHF. CDR3 in DNA: TGCAGCGTGGGGACAGGGGTCGGTTCACCCCTCCACTTT. The variable domain in full, with the rest retrieved from reference TRBV29-1 and TRBJ1-6, is SAVISQKPSRDICQRGTSLTIQCQVDSQVTMMFWYRQQPGQSLTLIATANQGSEATYESGFVIDKFPISRPNLTFSTLTVSNMSPEDSSIYLCSVGTGVGSPLHFGNGTRLTVT.

This rearrangement joins TRBV18 to TRBJ2-1; 8 nucleotides match TRBD2. Germline CDR1 KGHSH, CDR2 LQKENI. Losses at the gene ends were 6 bases for V and 5 bases for J; bases not matched to a gene: 15. The CDR3 totals 17 residues. The CDR3 DNA sequence: TGTGCCAGCTCTCCGGGACTAGTCTTCGGCGTACACAATGAGCAGTTCTTC. Its translation: CASSPGLVFGVHNEQFF.

The chain employs TRBV11-2 and TRBJ2-7, with TRBD2 as a possible D gene (5 bases). The germline gives CDR1 SGHAT, CDR2 FQNNGV. The V gene lost 0 bases and the J gene lost 2 bases, with 8 bases spanning the gap. The CDR3 extends over 14 amino acids. DNA of the CDR3: TGTGCCAGCAGCTTAGAGCGGGTAACCTACGAGCAGTACTTC. The encoded protein is CASSLERVTYEQYF.

The chain combines TRBV29-1 with TRBJ2-1; D is possibly TRBD1 (8 bases). Deletions cut 0 bases from V and 10 bases from J, with 19 bases between. CDR3 size: 15 residues. The germline V gene has CDR1 SQVTM and CDR2 ANQGSEA. CDR3 residues: CSVEERTRRTGEQFF. DNA for the CDR3: TGCAGCGTTGAAGAGCGGACTAGGAGGACAGGGGAGCAGTTCTTC.

The V call is TRBV20-1, the J call TRBJ2-7; no reliable D call. This CDR3 is 15 amino acids long. Looked up from germline, CDR1 is DFQATT and CDR2 is SNEGSKA (reference sequence). With 4 bases removed from V and 0 bases from J, the gap between germline ends came to 16 bases. The CDR3 region has the DNA TGCAGTGCTATCCTTACAGAATTGAACTCCTACGAGCAGTACTTC. This codes for CSAILTELNSYEQYF.

The chain employs TRBV28 and TRBJ2-7; D call uncertain. The CDR3 has 12 residues. V was trimmed by 2 bases and J by 1 base, leaving 3 bases between them. The germline gives CDR1 MDHEN, CDR2 SYDVKM. CDR3 sequence: CASSLLSYEQYF. In nucleotides, the CDR3 is TGTGCCAGCAGTTTACTATCCTACGAGCAGTACTTC.